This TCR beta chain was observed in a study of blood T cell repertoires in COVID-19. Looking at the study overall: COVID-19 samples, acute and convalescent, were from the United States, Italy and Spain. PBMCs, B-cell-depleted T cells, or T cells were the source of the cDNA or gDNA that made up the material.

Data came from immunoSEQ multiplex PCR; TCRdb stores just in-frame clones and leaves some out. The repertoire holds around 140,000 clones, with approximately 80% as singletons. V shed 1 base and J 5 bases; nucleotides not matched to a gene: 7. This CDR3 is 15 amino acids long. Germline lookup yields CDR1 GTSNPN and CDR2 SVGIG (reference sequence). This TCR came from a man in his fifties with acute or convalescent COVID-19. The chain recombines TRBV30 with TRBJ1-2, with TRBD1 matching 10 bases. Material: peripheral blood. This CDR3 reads CAWSEGQGRLYGYTF. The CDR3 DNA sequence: TGTGCCTGGAGTGAGGGACAGGGGAGACTTTATGGCTACACCTTC.